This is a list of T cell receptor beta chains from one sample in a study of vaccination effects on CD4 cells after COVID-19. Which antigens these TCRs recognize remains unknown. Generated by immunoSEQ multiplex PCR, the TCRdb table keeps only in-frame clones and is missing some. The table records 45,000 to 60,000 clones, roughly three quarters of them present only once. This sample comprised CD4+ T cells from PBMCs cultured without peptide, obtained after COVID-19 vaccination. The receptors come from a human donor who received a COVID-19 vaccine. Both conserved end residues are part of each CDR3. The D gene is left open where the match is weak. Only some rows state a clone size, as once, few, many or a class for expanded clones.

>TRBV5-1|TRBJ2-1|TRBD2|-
TGCGCCAGCAGCGGCGGGAGGGCCGACAATGAGCAGTTCTTC
CASSGGRADNEQFF
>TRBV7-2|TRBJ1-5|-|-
TGTGCCAGCAGCACCCCACGGGGGACCCAGCATTTT
CASSTPRGTQHF
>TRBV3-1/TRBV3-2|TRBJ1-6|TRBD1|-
TGTGCCAGCAGCCAAGGACAGGGGGTGAATTCACCCCTCCACTTT
CASSQGQGVNSPLHF
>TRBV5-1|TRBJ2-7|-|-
TGCGCCAGCAGTACTTCTTCCCCGGGGTCTGAGCAGTACTTC
CASSTSSPGSEQYF
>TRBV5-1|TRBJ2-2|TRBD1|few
TGCGCCAGCAGCTCCGGACAGGCGGCGACCGGGGAGCTGTTTTTT
CASSSGQAATGELFF
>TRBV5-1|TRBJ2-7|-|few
TGCGCCAGCAGCTTGGTGGAGGGTTACGAGCAGTACTTC
CASSLVEGYEQYF
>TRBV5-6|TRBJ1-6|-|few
TGTGCCAGCACCCAGGGGTCAGGGTTCGCGAATTCACCCCTCCACTTT
CASTQGSGFANSPLHF
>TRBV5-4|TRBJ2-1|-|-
TGTGCCAGCAGCTTGGTACTAGAACCCCGAGATGAGCAGTTCTTC
CASSLVLEPRDEQFF
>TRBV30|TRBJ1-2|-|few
TGTGCCTGGAGGGGACTAGTCGGAGCTAACTATGGCTACACCTTC
CAWRGLVGANYGYTF
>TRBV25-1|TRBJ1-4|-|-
TGTGCCAGCAGTCTAAGAGGGAGTGTCGAAAAACTGTTTTTT
CASSLRGSVEKLFF
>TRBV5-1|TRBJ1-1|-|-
TGCGCCAGCAGCTTGTTGGGTGAAGCTTTCTTT
CASSLLGEAFF
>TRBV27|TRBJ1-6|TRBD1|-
TGTGCCAGCAGGCTAAGGGGACAGGGCGTTTTTAATAATTCACCCCTCCACTTT
CASRLRGQGVFNNSPLHF
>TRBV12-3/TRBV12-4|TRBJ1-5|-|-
TGTGCCAGCACCCAAACAAGGGATCAGCCCCAGCATTTT
CASTQTRDQPQHF
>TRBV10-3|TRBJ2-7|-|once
TGTGCCATCAGTGAGCCCAGGGCCTCCTACGAGCAGTACTTC
CAISEPRASYEQYF
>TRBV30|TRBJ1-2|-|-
TGTGCCTGGAATCGGGGGGTAGATGGCTACACCTTC
CAWNRGVDGYTF
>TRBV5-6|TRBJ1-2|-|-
TGTGCCAGCAGCTTGGCAGGCAACTATGGCTACACCTTC
CASSLAGNYGYTF
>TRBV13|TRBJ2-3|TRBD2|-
TGTGCCAGCAGCCCGTTTCTAGCGGGGGGTCCAGATACGCAGTATTTT
CASSPFLAGGPDTQYF
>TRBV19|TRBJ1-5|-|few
TGTGCCAGTAGTATTTGGACGGGGGGTCTGAGCAATCAGCCCCAGCATTTT
CASSIWTGGLSNQPQHF
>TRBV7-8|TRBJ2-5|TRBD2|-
TGTGCCAGCAGCTCTCTAGCGGGATGGGGCCAAGAGACCCAGTACTTC
CASSSLAGWGQETQYF
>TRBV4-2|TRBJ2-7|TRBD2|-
TGTGCCAGCAGCCAGTCGGGACTAGCGGGGCTAGCCTACGAGCAGTACTTC
CASSQSGLAGLAYEQYF
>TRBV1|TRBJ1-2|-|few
TGCACCAGCAGCCAAGATGTACTTAACTATGGCTACACCTTC
CTSSQDVLNYGYTF
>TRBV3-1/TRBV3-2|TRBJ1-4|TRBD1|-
TGTGCCAGCAGCCAAGGGACAGGAGGTAGGGAAAAACTGTTTTTT
CASSQGTGGREKLFF
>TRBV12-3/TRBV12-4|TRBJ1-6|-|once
TGTGCCAGCAGTTTGAGTGATTCACCCCTCCACTTT
CASSLSDSPLHF
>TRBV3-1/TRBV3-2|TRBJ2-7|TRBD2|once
TGTGCCAGCAGCCAACGTCTGCTAGCGGGCTACGAGCAGTACTTC
CASSQRLLAGYEQYF
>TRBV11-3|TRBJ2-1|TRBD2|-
TGTGCCAGCAGCCCCTTAGCGGGGGGGGACAATGAGCAGTTCTTC
CASSPLAGGDNEQFF
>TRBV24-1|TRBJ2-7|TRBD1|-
TGTGCCACCAGTGACCAAGGGAAGGGACAGGACTACGAGCAGTACTTC
CATSDQGKGQDYEQYF
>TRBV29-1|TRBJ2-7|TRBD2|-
TGCAGCGTTGAAGGGCGGCGCGGGAGCTCCTACGAGCAGTACTTC
CSVEGRRGSSYEQYF
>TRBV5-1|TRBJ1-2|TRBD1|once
TGCGCCAGCAGCTTGGGGGGACAGGTTGGATATGGCTACACCTTC
CASSLGGQVGYGYTF
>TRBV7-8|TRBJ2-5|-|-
TGTGCCAGCAGCTTCTTCTGGCGCCAAGAGACCCAGTACTTC
CASSFFWRQETQYF
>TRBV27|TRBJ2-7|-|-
TGTGCCAGCCACCCCATCCCTAGCAAAAGGGGGGGCTCCTACGAGCAGTACTTC
CASHPIPSKRGGSYEQYF
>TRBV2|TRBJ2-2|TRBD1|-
TGTGCCAGCTCTCAACAGGGGGCAGACACCGGGGAGCTGTTTTTT
CASSQQGADTGELFF
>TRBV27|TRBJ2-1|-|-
TGTGCCAGCAGTTTAGACTACGGGAAGCAGTTCTTC
CASSLDYGKQFF
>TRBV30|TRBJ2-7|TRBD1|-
TGTGCCCAGGGTGTCATGACAGGGCACGAGCAGTACTTC
CAQGVMTGHEQYF
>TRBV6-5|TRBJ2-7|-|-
TGTGCCAGTCACCCAGGGTCCCGCTCGTACTTC
CASHPGSRSYF